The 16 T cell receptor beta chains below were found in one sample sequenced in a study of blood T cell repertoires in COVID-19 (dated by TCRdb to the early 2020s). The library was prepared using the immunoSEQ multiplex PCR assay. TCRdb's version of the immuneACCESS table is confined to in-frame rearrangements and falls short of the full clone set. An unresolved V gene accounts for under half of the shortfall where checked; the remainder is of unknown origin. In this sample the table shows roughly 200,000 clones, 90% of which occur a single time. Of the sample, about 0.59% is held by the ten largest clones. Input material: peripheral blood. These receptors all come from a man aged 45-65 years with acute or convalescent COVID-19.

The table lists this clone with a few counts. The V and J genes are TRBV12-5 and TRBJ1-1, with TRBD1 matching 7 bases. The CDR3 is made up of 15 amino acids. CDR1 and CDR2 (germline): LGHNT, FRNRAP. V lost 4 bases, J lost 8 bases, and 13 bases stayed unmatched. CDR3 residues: CASGWGLGQESEAFF. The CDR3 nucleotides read TGTGCTAGTGGTTGGGGGCTCGGACAGGAGTCAGAAGCTTTCTTT.

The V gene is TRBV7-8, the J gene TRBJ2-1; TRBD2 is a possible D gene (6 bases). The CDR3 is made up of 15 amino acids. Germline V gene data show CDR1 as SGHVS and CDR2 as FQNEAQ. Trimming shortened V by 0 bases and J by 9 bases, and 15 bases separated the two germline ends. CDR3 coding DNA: TGTGCCAGCAGCTTAGCGGGAGCACCCGGGGGTGAGCAGTTCTTC. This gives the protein CASSLAGAPGGEQFF.

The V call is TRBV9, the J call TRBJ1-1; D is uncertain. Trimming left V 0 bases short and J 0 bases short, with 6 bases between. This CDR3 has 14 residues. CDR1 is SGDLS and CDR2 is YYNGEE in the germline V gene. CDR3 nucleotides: TGTGCCAGCAGCGTAGACAGCTTGAACACTGAAGCTTTCTTT. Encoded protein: CASSVDSLNTEAFF. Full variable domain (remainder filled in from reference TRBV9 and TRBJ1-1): DSGVTQTPKHLITATGQRVTLRCSPRSGDLSVYWYQQSLDQGLQFLIQYYNGEERAKGNILERFSAQQFPDLHSELNLSSLELGDSALYFCASSVDSLNTEAFFGQGTRLTVV.

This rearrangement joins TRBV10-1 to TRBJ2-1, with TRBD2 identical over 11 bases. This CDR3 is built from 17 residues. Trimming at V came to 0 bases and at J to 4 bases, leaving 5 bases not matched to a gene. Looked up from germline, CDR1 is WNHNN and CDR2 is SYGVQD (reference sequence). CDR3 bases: TGCGCCAGCAGTGAGTCGACTCTAGCGGGAGGATACAATGAGCAGTTCTTC. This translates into CASSESTLAGGYNEQFF.

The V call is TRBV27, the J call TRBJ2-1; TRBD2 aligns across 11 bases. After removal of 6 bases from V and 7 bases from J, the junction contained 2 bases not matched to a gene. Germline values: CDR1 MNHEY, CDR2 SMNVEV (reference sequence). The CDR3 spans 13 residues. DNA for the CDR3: TGTGCCAGCAGCTGGACTAGCGGGAATGAGCAGTTCTTC. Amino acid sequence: CASSWTSGNEQFF.

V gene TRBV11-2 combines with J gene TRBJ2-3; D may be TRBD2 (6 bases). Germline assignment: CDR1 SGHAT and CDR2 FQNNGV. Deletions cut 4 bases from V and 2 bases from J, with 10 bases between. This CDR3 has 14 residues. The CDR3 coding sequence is TGTGCCAGCAGCTGGGGGGAATACACAGATACGCAGTATTTT. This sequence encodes CASSWGEYTDTQYF.

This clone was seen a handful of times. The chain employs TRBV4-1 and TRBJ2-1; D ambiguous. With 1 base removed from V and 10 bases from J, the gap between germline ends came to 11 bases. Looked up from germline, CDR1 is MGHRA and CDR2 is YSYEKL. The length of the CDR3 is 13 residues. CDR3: CASSQVARGEQFF. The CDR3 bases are TGCGCCAGCAGCCAAGTTGCGCGCGGCGAGCAGTTCTTC.

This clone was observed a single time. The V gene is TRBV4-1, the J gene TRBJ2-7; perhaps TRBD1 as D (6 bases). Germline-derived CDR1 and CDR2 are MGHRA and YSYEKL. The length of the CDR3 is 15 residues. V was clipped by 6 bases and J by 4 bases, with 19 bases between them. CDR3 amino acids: CASSQGSQSLYEQYF. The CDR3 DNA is TGCGCCAGCAGTCAGGGGTCCCAAAGCCTTTACGAGCAGTACTTC.

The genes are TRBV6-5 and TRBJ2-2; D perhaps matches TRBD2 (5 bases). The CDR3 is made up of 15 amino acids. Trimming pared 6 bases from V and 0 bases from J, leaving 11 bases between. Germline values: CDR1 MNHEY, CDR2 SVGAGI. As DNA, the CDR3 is TGTGCCAGCAGGGAGCCGGGGACGAACACCGGGGAGCTGTTTTTT. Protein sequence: CASREPGTNTGELFF.

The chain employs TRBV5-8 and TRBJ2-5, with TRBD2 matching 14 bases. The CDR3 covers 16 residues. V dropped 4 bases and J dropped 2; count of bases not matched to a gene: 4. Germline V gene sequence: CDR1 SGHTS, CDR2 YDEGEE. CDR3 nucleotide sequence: TGTGCCAGCAGCGGCGGACTAGCGGGGGGACAAGAGACCCAGTACTTC. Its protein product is CASSGGLAGGQETQYF.

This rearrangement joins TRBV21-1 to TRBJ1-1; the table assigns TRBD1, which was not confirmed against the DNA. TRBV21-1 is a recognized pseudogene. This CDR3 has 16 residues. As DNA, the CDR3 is TGTGCCAGCACCACAAGTGGACAATGTGAAAGCACTGAAGCTTTCTTT. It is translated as CASTTSGQCESTEAFF.

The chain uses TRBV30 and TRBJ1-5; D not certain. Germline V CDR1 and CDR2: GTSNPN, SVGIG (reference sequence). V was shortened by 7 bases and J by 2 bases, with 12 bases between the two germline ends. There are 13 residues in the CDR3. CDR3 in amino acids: CAYSFQGNQPQHF. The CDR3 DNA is TGTGCCTACTCTTTTCAGGGCAATCAGCCCCAGCATTTT.

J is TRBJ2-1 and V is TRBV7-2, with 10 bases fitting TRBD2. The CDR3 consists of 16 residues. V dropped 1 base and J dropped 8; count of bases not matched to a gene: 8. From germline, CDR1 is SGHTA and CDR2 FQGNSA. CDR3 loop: CASSLDWVSGRHEQFF. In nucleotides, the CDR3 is TGTGCCAGCAGCTTAGATTGGGTTAGCGGGAGGCATGAGCAGTTCTTC.

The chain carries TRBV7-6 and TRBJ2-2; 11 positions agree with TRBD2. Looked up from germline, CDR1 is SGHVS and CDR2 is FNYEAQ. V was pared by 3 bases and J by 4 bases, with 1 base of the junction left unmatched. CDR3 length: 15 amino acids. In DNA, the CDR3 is TGTGCCAGCAGCTTTAGCGGGGGGGGCACCGGGGAGCTGTTTTTT. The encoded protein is CASSFSGGGTGELFF.

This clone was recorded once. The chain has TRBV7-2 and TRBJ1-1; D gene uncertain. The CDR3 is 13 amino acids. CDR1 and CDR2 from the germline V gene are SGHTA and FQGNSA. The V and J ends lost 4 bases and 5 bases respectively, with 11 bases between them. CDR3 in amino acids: CASSSPYYTEAFF. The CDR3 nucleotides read TGTGCCAGCAGCTCCCCCTACTATACTGAAGCTTTCTTT.

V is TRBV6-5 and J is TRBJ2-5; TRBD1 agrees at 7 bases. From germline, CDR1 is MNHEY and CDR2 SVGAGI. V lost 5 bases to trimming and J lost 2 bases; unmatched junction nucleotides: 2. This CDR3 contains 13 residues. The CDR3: CASSRDRQETQYF. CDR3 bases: TGTGCCAGCAGTCGGGACAGACAAGAGACCCAGTACTTC.